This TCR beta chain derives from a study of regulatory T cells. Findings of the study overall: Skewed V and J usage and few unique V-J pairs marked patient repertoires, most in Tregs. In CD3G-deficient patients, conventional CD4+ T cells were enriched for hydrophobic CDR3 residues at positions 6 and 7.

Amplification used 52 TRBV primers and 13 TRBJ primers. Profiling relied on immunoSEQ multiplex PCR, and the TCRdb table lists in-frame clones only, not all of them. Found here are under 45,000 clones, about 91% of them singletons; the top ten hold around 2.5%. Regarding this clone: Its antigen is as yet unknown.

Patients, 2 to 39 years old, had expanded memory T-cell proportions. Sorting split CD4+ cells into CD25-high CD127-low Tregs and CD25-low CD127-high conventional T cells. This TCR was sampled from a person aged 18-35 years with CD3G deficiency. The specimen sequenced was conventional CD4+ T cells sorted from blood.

This CDR3 reads CASSAQGDEQYF. CDR3 DNA sequence: TGTGCCAGCAGTGCCCAGGGTGACGAGCAGTACTTC. The chain combines TRBV6-1 with TRBJ2-7; D possibly corresponds to TRBD1 (5 bases). The CDR3 runs to 12 residues. With 4 bases removed from V and 5 bases from J, the gap between germline ends came to 9 bases. Germline V gene data show CDR1 as MNHNS and CDR2 as SASEGT.